These 13 T cell receptor beta chains came from one sample sequenced in a study of technical replicates of blood from a few donors. TCRdb keeps only in-frame clones here, not all; method: immunoSEQ multiplex PCR. This table holds approximately 87,000 clones, about 91% found once. The sequenced sample was T cells isolated from PBMCs. These receptor sequences come from a human donor in good health. Some clones in this sample may be carry-over from other donors' samples.

The V call is TRBV25-1, the J call TRBJ1-5, with 11 bases identical to TRBD1. CDR1 and CDR2 from the germline V gene are MGHDK and SYGVNS. The V gene end was trimmed by 3 bases and the J gene end by 5 bases; junction bases not matched to a gene: 3. The CDR3 covers 15 residues. The CDR3 nucleotides read TGTGCCAGCAGTGAGGACAGGGGGCTGGATCAGCCCCAGCATTTT. It is translated as CASSEDRGLDQPQHF.

V usage is TRBV9 and J usage is TRBJ1-2, with 11 bases aligning to TRBD1. J was trimmed by 4 bases and V by 4 bases; bases with no gene match: 6. This CDR3 spans 15 amino acids. The germline gives CDR1 SGDLS, CDR2 YYNGEE. The CDR3 sequence: CASSPRTGGGYGYTF. The DNA of the CDR3 is TGTGCCAGCAGCCCCCGGACAGGGGGCGGCTATGGCTACACCTTC.

The chain uses TRBV30 and TRBJ1-1, with D perhaps matching TRBD1 (5 bases). V lost 4 bases to trimming and J lost 5 bases, with 17 bases between them. This CDR3 is 14 amino acids long. Germline V lookup: CDR1 GTSNPN, CDR2 SVGIG (reference sequence). CDR3 amino acids: CAWTPWGGGTEAFF. The CDR3 region has the DNA TGTGCCTGGACGCCATGGGGGGGAGGGACTGAAGCTTTCTTT.

CDR3 sequence: CASSPSGGQPSYGYTF. CDR3 sequence (DNA): TGTGCCAGCTCACCCTCAGGGGGCCAACCAAGCTATGGCTACACCTTC. The chain has TRBV18 and TRBJ1-2; 8 nucleotides align to TRBD1. Germline CDR1 KGHSH, CDR2 LQKENI. The V gene end was trimmed by 3 bases and the J gene end by 4 bases; junction bases not matched to a gene: 10. The CDR3 totals 16 residues.

Concerning this clone: Sequence at one end of the junction differs from germline and may be a read error. The chain employs TRBV5-1 and TRBJ2-1, with TRBD1 identical over 8 bases. CDR1 and CDR2 (germline): SGHRS, YFSETQ. There are 18 residues in the CDR3. CDR3: CASSLGRQGAGSYDEQFF. CDR3 in DNA: TGCGCCAGCAGCTTAGGACGGCAGGGGGCAGGATCCTACGATGAGCAGTTCTTC.

This chain connects TRBV27 to TRBJ1-2, with unresolved D. Looked up from germline, CDR1 is MNHEY and CDR2 is SMNVEV (reference sequence). Trimming left V 0 bases short and J 1 base short, with 6 bases between. The CDR3 consists of 14 residues. The CDR3 reads CASSLSRFNYGYTF. CDR3 DNA sequence: TGTGCCAGCAGTTTATCCAGGTTTAACTATGGCTACACCTTC.

This chain links TRBV5-8 with TRBJ2-3, with 12 bases lining up with TRBD2. In germline, CDR1 is SGHTS, CDR2 YDEGEE. The CDR3 consists of 18 residues. The J segment lost 6 bases and the V segment lost 2 bases, leaving 13 bases of the junction unmatched. CDR3 in DNA: TGTGCCAGCAGCTTCAGACTAGCGGGAGATTTCGGGACTGATACGCAGTATTTT. It is translated as CASSFRLAGDFGTDTQYF. Together with reference TRBV5-8 and TRBJ2-3, the CDR3 gives the full variable domain: EAGVTQSPTHLIKTRGQQATLRCSPISGHTSVYWYQQALGLGLQFLLWYDEGEERNRGNFPPRFSGRQFPNYSSELNVNALELEDSALYLCASSFRLAGDFGTDTQYFGPGTRLTVL.

J is TRBJ1-2 and V is TRBV27; D is ambiguous. CDR3 length: 13 amino acids. V was shortened by 5 bases and J by 0 bases, with 7 bases between the two germline ends. Germline V gene sequence: CDR1 MNHEY, CDR2 SMNVEV (reference sequence). CDR3 residues: CASSPGSNYGYTF. The CDR3 region has the DNA TGTGCCAGCAGTCCGGGATCTAACTATGGCTACACCTTC.

In its sample, this clone was seen a few times. The rearrangement links TRBV2 to TRBJ1-1; D gene uncertain. There are 13 residues in the CDR3. Trimming removed 6 bases at V and 0 bases at J, with 8 bases between. Germline V gene sequence: CDR1 SNHLY, CDR2 FYNNEI. CDR3 amino acids: CASRAPMNTEAFF. In nucleotides, the CDR3 is TGTGCCAGCAGGGCACCCATGAACACTGAAGCTTTCTTT.

A remark on this clone: The same CDR3 also results from other DNA sequences found in this sample. The rearrangement uses TRBV18 and TRBJ1-5; perhaps TRBD1 as D (6 bases). The CDR3 is made up of 13 amino acids. Germline-derived CDR1 and CDR2 are KGHSH and LQKENI. The V end was cut by 2 bases, the J end by 6 bases, with 8 bases between. The CDR3 DNA is TGTGCCAGCTCACCAGGGGGCGGTCAGCCCCAGCATTTT. It is translated as CASSPGGGQPQHF.

V usage is TRBV5-1 and J usage is TRBJ2-1; 8 bases map to TRBD2. Losses at the gene ends were 0 bases for V and 7 bases for J; bases not matched to a gene: 6. The germline gives CDR1 SGHRS, CDR2 YFSETQ. The CDR3 consists of 15 residues. The CDR3 region is CASSLAPGGQNEQFF. In DNA, the CDR3 is TGCGCCAGCAGCTTGGCCCCGGGAGGGCAAAATGAGCAGTTCTTC.

This clone was counted a single time. Here the CDR3 DNA reads TGTGCCAGCAGTTCGACAGGGTCTGGGGCCAACGTCCTGACTTTC. It encodes CASSSTGSGANVLTF. The chain has TRBV28 and TRBJ2-6, with 7 bases that match TRBD1. CDR1 and CDR2 (germline): MDHEN, SYDVKM. The CDR3 is 15 amino acids. The ends lost 4 bases at V and 1 base at J; junction bases unmatched: 1.

The CDR3: CASMGGKNTYEQYF. CDR3 bases: TGTGCCAGCATGGGCGGGAAGAACACCTACGAGCAGTACTTC. The chain links TRBV6-5 to TRBJ2-7, with D perhaps TRBD2 (6 bases). Per germline, CDR1 MNHEY and CDR2 SVGAGI. Between the trimmed V and J ends, which lost 7 bases and 2 bases, there was a span of 15 bases. The CDR3 covers 14 residues.